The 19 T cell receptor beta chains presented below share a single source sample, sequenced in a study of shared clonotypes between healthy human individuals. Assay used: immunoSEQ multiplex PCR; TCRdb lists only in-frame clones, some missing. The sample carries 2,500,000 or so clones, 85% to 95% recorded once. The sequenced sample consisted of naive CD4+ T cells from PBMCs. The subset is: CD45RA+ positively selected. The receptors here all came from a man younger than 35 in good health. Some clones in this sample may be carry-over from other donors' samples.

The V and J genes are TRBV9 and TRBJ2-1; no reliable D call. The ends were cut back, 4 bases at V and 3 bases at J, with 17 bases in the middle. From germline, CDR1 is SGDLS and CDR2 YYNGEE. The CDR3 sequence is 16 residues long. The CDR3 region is CASSPSMAASYNEQFF. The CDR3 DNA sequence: TGTGCCAGCAGCCCTTCGATGGCCGCAAGCTACAATGAGCAGTTCTTC.

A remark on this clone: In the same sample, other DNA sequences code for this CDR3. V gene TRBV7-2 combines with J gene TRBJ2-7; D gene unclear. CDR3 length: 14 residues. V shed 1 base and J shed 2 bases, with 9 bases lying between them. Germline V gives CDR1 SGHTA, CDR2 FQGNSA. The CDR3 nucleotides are TGTGCCAGCAGCTTAGGGACGGGCGCCTACGAGCAGTACTTC. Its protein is CASSLGTGAYEQYF.

The CDR3, as DNA: TGTGCCAGCAGCCCAGGGACTAGCGAAGAGACCCAGTACTTC. Amino acid sequence: CASSPGTSEETQYF. V and J are TRBV11-3 and TRBJ2-5, with 10 bases matching TRBD2. CDR1 and CDR2 (germline): SGHNT, YENEEA. This CDR3 comprises 14 residues. After removal of 5 bases from V and 3 bases from J, the junction contained 3 bases not matched to a gene. Full variable domain (outside the CDR3, taken from reference TRBV11-3 and TRBJ2-5): EAGVVQSPRYKIIEKKQPVAFWCNPISGHNTLYWYLQNLGQGPELLIRYENEEAVDDSQLPKDRFSAERLKGVDSTLKIQPAELGDSAVYLCASSPGTSEETQYFGPGTRLLVL.

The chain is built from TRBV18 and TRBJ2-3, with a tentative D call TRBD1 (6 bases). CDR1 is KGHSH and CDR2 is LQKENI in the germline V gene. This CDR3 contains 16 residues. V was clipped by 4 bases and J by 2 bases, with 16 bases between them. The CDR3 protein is CASSLFQGKITDTQYF. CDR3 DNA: TGTGCCAGCTCACTCTTCCAGGGGAAAATCACAGATACGCAGTATTTT.

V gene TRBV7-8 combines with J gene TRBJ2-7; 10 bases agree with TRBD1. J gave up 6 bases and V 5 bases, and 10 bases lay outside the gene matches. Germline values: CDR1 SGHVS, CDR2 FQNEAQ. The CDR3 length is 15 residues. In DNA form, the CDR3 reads TGTGCCAGCAGCAAGACGGGACAGGGGTCGATCGAGCAGTACTTC. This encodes CASSKTGQGSIEQYF.

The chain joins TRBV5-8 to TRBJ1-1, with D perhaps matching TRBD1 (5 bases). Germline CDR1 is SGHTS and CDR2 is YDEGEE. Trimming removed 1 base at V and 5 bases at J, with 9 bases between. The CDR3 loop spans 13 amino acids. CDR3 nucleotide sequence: TGTGCCAGCAGCTTGCCAAGGGGAACTGAAGCTTTCTTT. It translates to CASSLPRGTEAFF.

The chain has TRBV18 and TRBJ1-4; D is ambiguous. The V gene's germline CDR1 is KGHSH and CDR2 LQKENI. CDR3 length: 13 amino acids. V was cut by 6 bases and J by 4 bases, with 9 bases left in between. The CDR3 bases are TGTGCCAGCTCCCGGCGGGGTAATGAAAAACTGTTTTTT. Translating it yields CASSRRGNEKLFF.

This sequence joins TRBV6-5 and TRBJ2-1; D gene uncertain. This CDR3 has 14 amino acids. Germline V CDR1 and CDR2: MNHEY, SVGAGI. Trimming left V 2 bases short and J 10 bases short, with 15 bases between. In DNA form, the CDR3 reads TGTGCCAGCAGTTACACCGGGTCTAGATACGAGCAGTTCTTC. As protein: CASSYTGSRYEQFF.

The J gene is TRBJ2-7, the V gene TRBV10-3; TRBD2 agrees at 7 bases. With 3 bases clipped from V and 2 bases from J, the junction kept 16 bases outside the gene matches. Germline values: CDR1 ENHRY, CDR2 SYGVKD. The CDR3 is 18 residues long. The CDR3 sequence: CAISDYNGGAGAPYEQYF. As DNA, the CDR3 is TGTGCCATCAGTGATTACAATGGAGGGGCGGGAGCTCCCTACGAGCAGTACTTC.

The CDR3 nucleotides read TGCAGTGCAACTGGTTACTACGAGCAGTACTTC. Translating gives CSATGYYEQYF. This chain uses TRBV20-1 with TRBJ2-7; D remains unclear. CDR1 is DFQATT, CDR2 SNEGSKA, per germline (reference sequence). V was clipped by 6 bases and J by 3 bases, with 9 bases between them. This CDR3 is 11 amino acids long.

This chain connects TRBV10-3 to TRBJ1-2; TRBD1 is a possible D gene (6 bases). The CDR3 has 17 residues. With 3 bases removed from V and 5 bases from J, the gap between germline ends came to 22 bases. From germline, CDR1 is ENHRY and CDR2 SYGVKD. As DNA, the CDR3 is TGTGCCATCAGTGACTTAAAATCAGGGGAAGGGAGTTATGGCTACACCTTC. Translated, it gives CAISDLKSGEGSYGYTF.

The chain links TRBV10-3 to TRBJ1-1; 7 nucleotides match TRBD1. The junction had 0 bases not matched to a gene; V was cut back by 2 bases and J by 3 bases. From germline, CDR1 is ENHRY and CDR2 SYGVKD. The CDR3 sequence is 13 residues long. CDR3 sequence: CAISETGDTEAFF. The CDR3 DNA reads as TGTGCCATCAGTGAGACAGGGGACACTGAAGCTTTCTTT.

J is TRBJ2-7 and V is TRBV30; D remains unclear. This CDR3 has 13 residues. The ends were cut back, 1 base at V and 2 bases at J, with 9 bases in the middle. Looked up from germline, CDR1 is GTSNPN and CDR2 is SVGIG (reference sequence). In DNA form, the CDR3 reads TGTGCCTGGAGTGAGGACGGGCCCTACGAGCAGTACTTC. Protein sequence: CAWSEDGPYEQYF.

DNA of the CDR3: TGTGCCAGCAGCCAAGACCCTAGCGGGAGTTTTAAGGAGCAGTTCTTC. Translation gives CASSQDPSGSFKEQFF. The genes are TRBV14 and TRBJ2-1; 10 bases fit TRBD2. CDR3 length: 16 amino acids. Trimming removed 0 bases from V and 10 bases from J; junction bases left unmatched: 9. Germline V lookup: CDR1 SGHDN, CDR2 FVKESK.

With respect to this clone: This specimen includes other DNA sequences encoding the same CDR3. The CDR3 loop is CASSFQGGETQYF. CDR3 nucleotides: TGCGCCAGCAGCTTTCAGGGAGGGGAGACCCAGTACTTC. The chain couples TRBV5-1 to TRBJ2-5; 7 nucleotides agree with TRBD2. V lost 2 bases, J lost 5 bases, and 3 bases stayed unmatched. The CDR3 covers 13 residues. Germline loops: CDR1 SGHRS, CDR2 YFSETQ.

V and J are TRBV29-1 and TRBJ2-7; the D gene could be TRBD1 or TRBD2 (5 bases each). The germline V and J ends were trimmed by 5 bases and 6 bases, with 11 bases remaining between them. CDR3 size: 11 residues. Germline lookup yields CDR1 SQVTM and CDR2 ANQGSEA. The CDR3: CSVQRGAEQYF. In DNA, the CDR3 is TGCAGCGTTCAAAGGGGAGCCGAGCAGTACTTC.

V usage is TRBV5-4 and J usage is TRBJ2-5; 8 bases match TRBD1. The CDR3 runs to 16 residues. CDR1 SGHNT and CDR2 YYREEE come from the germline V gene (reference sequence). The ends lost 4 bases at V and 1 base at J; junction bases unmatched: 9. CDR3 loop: CASSGPGQVFQETQYF. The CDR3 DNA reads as TGTGCCAGCAGCGGACCGGGACAGGTCTTCCAAGAGACCCAGTACTTC.

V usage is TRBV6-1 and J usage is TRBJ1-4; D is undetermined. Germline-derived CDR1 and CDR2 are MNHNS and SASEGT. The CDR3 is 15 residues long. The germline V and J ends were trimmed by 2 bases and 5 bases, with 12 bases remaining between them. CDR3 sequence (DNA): TGTGCCAGCAGTGAACACACAGCCTCAAATGAAAAACTGTTTTTT. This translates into CASSEHTASNEKLFF.

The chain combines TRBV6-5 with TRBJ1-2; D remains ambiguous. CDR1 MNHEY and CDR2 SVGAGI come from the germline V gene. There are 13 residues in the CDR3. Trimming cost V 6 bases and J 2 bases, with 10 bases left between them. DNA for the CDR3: TGTGCCAGCAGGGTGGACCAGAACTATGGCTACACCTTC. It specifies CASRVDQNYGYTF.